The rows below give T cell receptor beta chains drawn from one sample of a study of T cell responses to AZD1222 COVID-19 vaccine. Repertoires were generated with immunoSEQ multiplex PCR, while TCRdb's copy carries only in-frame clones and drops some. The sample lists 110,000 to 150,000 clones, 80% to 95% occurring once. The starting material was peripheral blood, obtained on day 0 of AZD1222 vaccination. The receptors come from an adult in good health. The CDR3 runs from the conserved cysteine through the conserved F or W. Each record gives: D gene, V gene, J gene, clone size, CDR3 protein, CDR3 DNA. A D gene is named only where the DNA matches it firmly. Clone size is given for some rows only: seen once, a few or many times, or a class if the clone is expanded.

d_gene: -; v_gene: TRBV10-3; j_gene: TRBJ2-3; abundance: -; CDR3aa: CAIRGAKITDTQYF; CDR3nt: TGTGCCATCCGGGGGGCGAAGATCACAGATACGCAGTATTTT
d_gene: -; v_gene: TRBV18; j_gene: TRBJ1-2; abundance: -; CDR3aa: CASSPPGGPYGYTF; CDR3nt: TGTGCCAGCTCACCGCCTGGGGGTCCTTATGGCTACACCTTC
d_gene: -; v_gene: TRBV7-2; j_gene: TRBJ2-7; abundance: -; CDR3aa: CASSLVGGSSSYEQYF; CDR3nt: TGTGCCAGCAGCTTAGTGGGGGGATCCAGCTCCTACGAGCAGTACTTC
d_gene: -; v_gene: TRBV19; j_gene: TRBJ1-5; abundance: -; CDR3aa: CASSMGGGSNQPQHF; CDR3nt: TGTGCCAGTAGTATGGGAGGGGGTAGCAATCAGCCCCAGCATTTT
d_gene: TRBD1; v_gene: TRBV5-1; j_gene: TRBJ1-2; abundance: -; CDR3aa: CASSLEGTTGGAGYTF; CDR3nt: TGCGCCAGCAGCTTGGAGGGAACCACAGGGGGCGCTGGCTACACCTTC
d_gene: -; v_gene: TRBV2; j_gene: TRBJ2-1; abundance: -; CDR3aa: CASSAGLGEQFF; CDR3nt: TGTGCCAGCAGTGCGGGACTGGGGGAGCAGTTCTTC
d_gene: -; v_gene: TRBV19; j_gene: TRBJ2-2; abundance: -; CDR3aa: CASRDQNTGELFF; CDR3nt: TGTGCCAGCCGGGACCAGAACACCGGGGAGCTGTTTTTT
d_gene: TRBD2; v_gene: TRBV29-1; j_gene: TRBJ2-7; abundance: once; CDR3aa: CSVVAGQHYEQYF; CDR3nt: TGCAGCGTTGTAGCGGGACAACACTACGAGCAGTACTTC
d_gene: TRBD1; v_gene: TRBV19; j_gene: TRBJ2-5; abundance: -; CDR3aa: CASRRDSQETQYF; CDR3nt: TGTGCCAGTAGAAGGGACAGTCAAGAGACCCAGTACTTC
d_gene: -; v_gene: TRBV7-2; j_gene: TRBJ1-4; abundance: -; CDR3aa: CASSSPRGGEKLFF; CDR3nt: TGTGCCAGCAGCTCCCCCCGGGGGGGTGAAAAACTGTTTTTT
d_gene: TRBD1; v_gene: TRBV10-3; j_gene: TRBJ2-7; abundance: few; CDR3aa: CAIRGTDFSYEQYF; CDR3nt: TGTGCCATTCGAGGGACAGACTTCTCCTACGAGCAGTACTTC
d_gene: -; v_gene: TRBV6-4; j_gene: TRBJ1-6; abundance: -; CDR3aa: CASSEGTGNSPLHF; CDR3nt: TGTGCCAGCAGTGAAGGAACCGGGAATTCACCCCTCCACTTT
d_gene: -; v_gene: TRBV19; j_gene: TRBJ1-3; abundance: -; CDR3aa: CGSGEKPGNTIYF; CDR3nt: TGTGGCTCGGGGGAGAAGCCTGGAAACACCATATATTTT
d_gene: -; v_gene: TRBV19; j_gene: TRBJ2-2; abundance: -; CDR3aa: CASSIMPVTPNTGELFF; CDR3nt: TGTGCCAGTAGTATAATGCCCGTGACTCCGAACACCGGGGAGCTGTTTTTT
d_gene: -; v_gene: TRBV7-9; j_gene: TRBJ1-6; abundance: -; CDR3aa: CASSLAGSGSPLHF; CDR3nt: TGTGCCAGCAGCTTAGCAGGGTCAGGTTCACCCCTCCACTTT
d_gene: TRBD1; v_gene: TRBV10-3; j_gene: TRBJ1-5; abundance: -; CDR3aa: CAISESGQGYGSQPQHF; CDR3nt: TGTGCCATCAGTGAGTCGGGACAGGGGTACGGCAGTCAGCCCCAGCATTTT
d_gene: -; v_gene: TRBV5-4; j_gene: TRBJ2-1; abundance: once; CDR3aa: CASSFVGGNEQFF; CDR3nt: TGTGCCAGCAGCTTCGTCGGGGGAAATGAGCAGTTCTTC
d_gene: TRBD1; v_gene: TRBV27; j_gene: TRBJ1-2; abundance: -; CDR3aa: CASSLTGGSRDYGYTF; CDR3nt: TGTGCCAGCAGTTTGACAGGGGGGAGCAGGGACTATGGCTACACCTTC
d_gene: -; v_gene: TRBV7-2; j_gene: TRBJ2-5; abundance: -; CDR3aa: CAGGRAFGETQYF; CDR3nt: TGTGCCGGGGGCAGGGCCTTCGGGGAGACCCAGTACTTC
d_gene: TRBD2; v_gene: TRBV6-2/TRBV6-3; j_gene: TRBJ2-1; abundance: -; CDR3aa: CASSRLALSSNEQFF; CDR3nt: TGTGCCAGCAGCCGACTAGCTTTATCTTCCAATGAGCAGTTCTTC
d_gene: -; v_gene: TRBV25-1; j_gene: TRBJ1-6; abundance: -; CDR3aa: CASGAQGKHSPLHF; CDR3nt: TGTGCCAGCGGGGCCCAGGGGAAACACTCACCCCTCCACTTT
d_gene: -; v_gene: TRBV15; j_gene: TRBJ2-3; abundance: -; CDR3aa: CATSRDLIYTGDTQYF; CDR3nt: TGTGCCACCAGCAGAGATTTGATATACACAGGCGATACGCAGTATTTT
d_gene: -; v_gene: TRBV7-2; j_gene: TRBJ2-7; abundance: -; CDR3aa: CATDPEGSYEQYF; CDR3nt: TGTGCCACCGACCCCGAGGGCTCCTACGAGCAGTACTTC
d_gene: -; v_gene: TRBV28; j_gene: TRBJ2-3; abundance: once; CDR3aa: CASSSDTQYF; CDR3nt: TGTGCCAGCAGTTCAGATACGCAGTATTTT
d_gene: -; v_gene: TRBV6-1; j_gene: TRBJ1-3; abundance: -; CDR3aa: CASRPTGASGNTIYF; CDR3nt: TGTGCCAGCAGACCGACAGGAGCCTCTGGAAACACCATATATTTT
d_gene: -; v_gene: TRBV5-4; j_gene: TRBJ2-3; abundance: -; CDR3aa: CASSPRGGSGTDTQYF; CDR3nt: TGTGCCAGCAGCCCGAGGGGCGGCTCAGGCACAGATACGCAGTATTTT
d_gene: -; v_gene: TRBV11-3; j_gene: TRBJ1-3; abundance: -; CDR3aa: CASSQSVPGDSSGNTIYF; CDR3nt: TGTGCCAGCAGCCAATCGGTTCCGGGGGATTCCTCTGGAAACACCATATATTTT
d_gene: TRBD2; v_gene: TRBV6-5; j_gene: TRBJ2-3; abundance: -; CDR3aa: CASTLRAGADTQYF; CDR3nt: TGTGCCAGCACCCTGCGGGCGGGAGCGGATACGCAGTATTTT
d_gene: TRBD2; v_gene: TRBV6-4; j_gene: TRBJ2-3; abundance: -; CDR3aa: CASSGTSGTDTQYF; CDR3nt: TGTGCCAGTTCCGGGACTAGCGGCACAGATACGCAGTATTTT
d_gene: -; v_gene: TRBV11-2; j_gene: TRBJ2-1; abundance: -; CDR3aa: CASSLAGLNEQFF; CDR3nt: TGTGCCAGCAGCTTAGCAGGGCTGAATGAGCAGTTCTTC
d_gene: -; v_gene: TRBV7-9; j_gene: TRBJ2-1; abundance: -; CDR3aa: CASSFSPRSGGNEQFF; CDR3nt: TGTGCCAGCAGCTTTAGTCCCAGGTCCGGGGGCAATGAGCAGTTCTTC
d_gene: -; v_gene: TRBV12-3/TRBV12-4; j_gene: TRBJ1-1; abundance: -; CDR3aa: CASSSRANTEAFF; CDR3nt: TGTGCCAGCAGTTCAAGGGCAAACACTGAAGCTTTCTTT
d_gene: TRBD1; v_gene: TRBV5-1; j_gene: TRBJ1-1; abundance: -; CDR3aa: CASSLAPAGGVLEAFF; CDR3nt: TGCGCCAGCAGCTTGGCCCCGGCAGGGGGTGTTCTTGAAGCTTTCTTT
d_gene: -; v_gene: TRBV27; j_gene: TRBJ2-2; abundance: -; CDR3aa: CASSFLTGGTGELFF; CDR3nt: TGTGCCAGCAGTTTCTTAACTGGGGGCACCGGGGAGCTGTTTTTT
d_gene: -; v_gene: TRBV19; j_gene: TRBJ1-5; abundance: -; CDR3aa: CASKLVLDGNQPQHF; CDR3nt: TGTGCCAGTAAGTTGGTTCTCGATGGCAATCAGCCCCAGCATTTT
d_gene: TRBD1; v_gene: TRBV5-1; j_gene: TRBJ2-7; abundance: -; CDR3aa: CASSRQQGALYEQYF; CDR3nt: TGCGCCAGCAGCCGACAACAGGGGGCCCTTTACGAGCAGTACTTC